A selection of T cell receptor beta chains follows, all from one sample in a study of neurological immune-mediated disorders. MiXCR was run by TCRdb on the 5' RACE reads, yielding one entry per CDR3 protein. This sample has about 33,000 distinct CDR3 sequences, with around an eighth found just once. Material for sequencing was PBMCs. Receptors were obtained from a woman between 40 and 55 years old in good health. Both conserved end residues are part of each CDR3. The D gene is left open where the match is weak. Not every row has a clone size; where given, it reads once, few, many or a size class.

CDR3 length	D gene	clone size	V gene	J gene	CDR3 DNA	CDR3 protein
18	TRBD2	many	TRBV4-3	TRBJ2-1	TGCGCCAGCAGCCAAAGGCCCCTGACTAGCGGGAGAACGAATGAGCAGTTCTTC	CASSQRPLTSGRTNEQFF
15	TRBD1	many	TRBV5-5	TRBJ1-1	TGTGCCAGCAGCATCTTACAGGGGGCTAGTACTGAAGCTTTCTTT	CASSILQGASTEAFF
13	TRBD1	many	TRBV12-3/TRBV12-4	TRBJ1-1	TGTGCCAGCAGTTGGACAGGGGGGGCTGAAGCTTTCTTT	CASSWTGGAEAFF
14	.	.	TRBV29-1	TRBJ1-5	TGCAGCGTGGGGGGGGGCGGTCGCAATCAGCCCCAGCATTTT	CSVGGGGRNQPQHF
14	.	many	TRBV6-5	TRBJ1-2	TGTGCCAGCAGTTACCGAGATGATGGCTATGGCTACACCTTC	CASSYRDDGYGYTF
14	TRBD2	many	TRBV30	TRBJ2-1	TGTGCCTGGAGTGGGACTAGCGGGGGTTACGAGCAGTTCTTC	CAWSGTSGGYEQFF
13	TRBD1	many	TRBV15	TRBJ1-6	TGTGCCACCGCGGGACAGGGTTATTCACCCCTCCACTTT	CATAGQGYSPLHF
15	TRBD1	many	TRBV6-2/TRBV6-3	TRBJ1-1	TGTGCCAGCAGGGTCCGACAGGGGGTGAACACTGAAGCTTTCTTT	CASRVRQGVNTEAFF
14	.	.	TRBV12-3/TRBV12-4	TRBJ2-7	TGTGCCAGCAGTTTCGGGCCGCCCTACGGAGAGCAGTACTTC	CASSFGPPYGEQYF
15	TRBD2	many	TRBV4-1	TRBJ2-7	TGCGCCAGCAGCCGGGGGACTAGCGGGGCCTACGAGCAGTACTTC	CASSRGTSGAYEQYF
13	TRBD1	many	TRBV7-2	TRBJ2-7	TGTGCCAGCAGTAAAGGGACAGCTACTCAGCAGTACTTC	CASSKGTATQQYF
14	.	many	TRBV20-1	TRBJ1-3	TGCAGTGCTAGGGACAGCGGGGGCCGAAACACCATATATTTT	CSARDSGGRNTIYF
15	TRBD1	many	TRBV20-1	TRBJ1-1	TGCAGTGCTAGAGACTTTGGACAGGGGGGGGGTGAAGCTTTCTTT	CSARDFGQGGGEAFF
13	TRBD1	many	TRBV5-6	TRBJ1-1	TGTGCCAGCAGCGAGACAGGGGGCACTGAAGCTTTCTTT	CASSETGGTEAFF
13	.	many	TRBV12-3/TRBV12-4	TRBJ2-2	TGTGCCAGCACCCCTCAGGCGGGCGGGGAGCTGTTTTTT	CASTPQAGGELFF
14	.	many	TRBV5-6	TRBJ1-1	TGTGCCAGCAGCTTCGGGGGATCGGGCACTGAAGCTTTCTTT	CASSFGGSGTEAFF
14	.	many	TRBV3-1	TRBJ1-5	TGTGCCAGCAGCCAAGCGGCCTTTAATCAGCCCCAGCATTTT	CASSQAAFNQPQHF
12	.	many	TRBV6-1	TRBJ1-1	TGTGCCAGCAGTGTGGATGGCGCTGAAGCTTTCTTT	CASSVDGAEAFF
16	.	many	TRBV10-3	TRBJ2-7	TGTGCCATCAGTGAGTCGCGAGGATCCGTCTCCTACGAGCAGTACTTC	CAISESRGSVSYEQYF
15	.	once	TRBV7-2	TRBJ1-2	TGTGCCAGCAGCTTAGATCGGCTCTGTGACTATGGCTACACCTTC	CASSLDRLCDYGYTF
16	TRBD2	many	TRBV20-1	TRBJ2-1	TGCAGTGCTAGAGGTAGTAGCGGGACAACCACCGGTGAGCAGTTCTTC	CSARGSSGTTTGEQFF
13	.	medium-sized	TRBV20-1	TRBJ1-5	TGCAGTGCTAGAGAACAGGTAGATCAGCCCCAGCATTTT	CSAREQVDQPQHF
14	TRBD1	many	TRBV7-2	TRBJ1-2	TGTGCCAGCAGCTTAGAGGGGGCGCGATATGGCTACACCTTC	CASSLEGARYGYTF
13	.	many	TRBV13	TRBJ1-2	TGTGCCAGCAGCGGACTTCAGCTGTATGGCTACACCTTC	CASSGLQLYGYTF
14	TRBD2	many	TRBV20-1	TRBJ2-7	TGCAGTGCTAGGTATGGGACTAGCTCTAACGAGCAGTACTTC	CSARYGTSSNEQYF
17	.	many	TRBV21-1	TRBJ2-3	TGTGCCAGCAGCAAAGAGTCGGGCGGGGGGTCGCCAGATACGCAGTATTTT	CASSKESGGGSPDTQYF
16	.	many	TRBV15	TRBJ2-6	TGTGCCACCAGCAGAGATCAACTCTCTGGGGCCAACGTCCTGACTTTC	CATSRDQLSGANVLTF
15	.	many	TRBV5-6	TRBJ1-2	TGTGCCAGCAGCTTGGCTCGCAGGCCCCATGATGGCTACACCTTC	CASSLARRPHDGYTF
15	.	many	TRBV7-2	TRBJ1-6	TGTGCCAGCAGCTCTCAGGGAGGGAGTAATTCACCCCTCCACTTT	CASSSQGGSNSPLHF
16	.	many	TRBV27	TRBJ1-5	TGTGCCAGCAGTTCCGGGACGGGATTGGGTAGTCAGCCCCAGCATTTT	CASSSGTGLGSQPQHF
15	TRBD2	once	TRBV12-3/TRBV12-4	TRBJ2-7	TGTGCCAGTAGTCCTAGCGGGGCCTTCTACTACGAGCAGTACTTC	CASSPSGAFYYEQYF